These T cell receptor beta chains were read from a single sample in a study of T cells in Graves' hyperthyroidism and ophthalmopathy. Each CDR3 protein is one row after TCRdb ran MiXCR on the multiplex PCR reads. This table holds fewer than 600,000 distinct CDR3 sequences, roughly an eighth found once. Sequences were obtained from blood. These receptors were taken from a woman under 30 with Graves' hyperthyroidism. Each CDR3 is given with its conserved first and last residue. D genes are given only for firm matches. Not every row has a clone size; where given, it reads once, few, many or a size class.

d_call,clone_size,j_call,v_call,cdr3_aa,cdr3_nt
-,many,TRBJ1-2,TRBV6-1,CASCRRGQAVNYGYTF,TGTGCCAGCTGCCGGCGTGGGCAGGCCGTAAACTATGGCTACACCTTC
-,many,TRBJ2-3,TRBV6-1,CASSSLGLDTQYF,TGTGCCAGCAGTTCCCTTGGGTTAGATACGCAGTATTTT
-,many,TRBJ2-1,TRBV27,CASSSSRSSYNEQFF,TGTGCCAGCAGTTCTAGTAGGAGCTCCTACAATGAGCAGTTCTTC
-,many,TRBJ1-6,TRBV5-1,CASSDGPYNSPLHF,TGCGCCAGCAGCGATGGACCATATAATTCACCCCTCCACTTT
-,-,TRBJ2-2,TRBV2,CASSPTGVGELFF,TGTGCCAGCAGTCCGACTGGGGTAGGGGAGCTGTTTTTT
-,many,TRBJ1-4,TRBV12-3/TRBV12-4,CASRRQDGNEKLFF,TGTGCCAGCAGACGACAGGATGGGAATGAAAAACTGTTTTTT
-,many,TRBJ1-1,TRBV3-1,CASHPRDTNTEAFF,TGTGCCAGCCACCCCCGGGACACGAACACTGAAGCTTTCTTT
-,few,TRBJ1-4,TRBV7-2,CASSLWMGRRFEKLFF,TGTGCCAGCAGCTTATGGATGGGGCGACGATTTGAAAAACTGTTTTTT
TRBD2,many,TRBJ2-2,TRBV7-9,CASSPPGLANTGELFF,TGTGCCAGCAGCCCTCCGGGACTAGCAAACACCGGGGAGCTGTTTTTT
TRBD2,-,TRBJ2-1,TRBV5-1,CASSLLTSGSNEQFF,TGCGCCAGCAGCTTGTTGACTAGCGGGAGTAATGAGCAGTTCTTC
TRBD1,-,TRBJ1-4,TRBV25-1,CASSELGQGEKLFF,TGTGCCAGCAGTGAATTAGGACAGGGAGAAAAACTGTTTTTT
TRBD1,many,TRBJ1-2,TRBV6-1,CASSVSQGASGGYTF,TGTGCCAGCAGTGTCTCACAGGGGGCATCAGGTGGCTACACCTTC
TRBD2,-,TRBJ2-3,TRBV6-2/TRBV6-3,CASSVLAGGRDTQYF,TGTGCCAGCAGTGTACTAGCGGGAGGCCGCGATACGCAGTATTTT
TRBD2,many,TRBJ2-2,TRBV10-2,CASSEFRTSGSYAELFF,TGCGCCAGCAGTGAGTTTAGGACTAGCGGGAGTTATGCGGAGCTGTTTTTT
-,many,TRBJ1-1,TRBV10-3,CAISVGGGKAFF,TGTGCCATCAGTGTGGGGGGAGGGAAAGCTTTCTTT
-,many,TRBJ2-7,TRBV19,CASTSGIGGEQYF,TGTGCCAGTACTAGCGGAATAGGGGGCGAGCAGTACTTC
-,-,TRBJ1-1,TRBV14,CASNQIWTVNTEAFF,TGTGCCAGCAACCAAATCTGGACGGTTAACACTGAAGCTTTCTTT
-,few,TRBJ2-1,TRBV6-2/TRBV6-3,CASKSRVNEQFF,TGTGCCAGCAAGTCAAGGGTGAATGAGCAGTTCTTC
TRBD1,-,TRBJ2-5,TRBV3-1,CASSHQTGGRETQYF,TGTGCCAGCAGCCATCAGACAGGGGGCAGAGAGACCCAGTACTTC
TRBD2,many,TRBJ2-3,TRBV10-3,CAISESGLDTDTQYF,TGTGCCATCAGTGAGTCGGGACTAGACACAGATACGCAGTATTTT
-,many,TRBJ1-1,TRBV19,CASKGGLGTEAFF,TGTGCCAGTAAAGGGGGGCTGGGCACTGAAGCTTTCTTT
-,many,TRBJ1-2,TRBV7-8,CASSTPGLGNYGYTF,TGTGCCAGCAGCACTCCGGGACTAGGCAACTATGGCTACACCTTC
TRBD1,many,TRBJ1-1,TRBV18,CASSSGTGETEAFF,TGTGCCAGCTCATCCGGGACAGGGGAAACTGAAGCTTTCTTT
TRBD2,-,TRBJ2-5,TRBV4-2,CASSHPRTSASQETQYF,TGTGCCAGCAGCCACCCGAGGACTAGCGCAAGCCAAGAGACCCAGTACTTC
TRBD1,many,TRBJ2-2,TRBV10-3,CAISQTGAGELFF,TGTGCCATCAGCCAGACAGGGGCCGGGGAGCTGTTTTTT
TRBD2,-,TRBJ2-3,TRBV28,CASKIAGGGVVDTQYF,TGTGCCAGCAAAATAGCGGGAGGGGGGGTAGTAGATACGCAGTATTTT
TRBD1,many,TRBJ1-1,TRBV11-2,CASSLGWTGGTEAFF,TGTGCCAGCAGCTTAGGGTGGACAGGGGGCACTGAAGCTTTCTTT
-,few,TRBJ1-4,TRBV6-1,CASSPFTGMREKLFF,TGTGCCAGCAGTCCCTTCACAGGAATGAGGGAAAAACTGTTTTTT
-,-,TRBJ1-2,TRBV28,CASSAAGRDHGYTF,TGTGCCAGCAGTGCCGCGGGCAGGGACCATGGCTACACCTTC
TRBD1,many,TRBJ2-2,TRBV2,CASSEALGGSMTGELFF,TGTGCCAGCAGTGAAGCGTTAGGGGGCTCTATGACCGGGGAGCTGTTTTTT
-,-,TRBJ1-1,TRBV6-1,CASSEAVPGLNTEAFF,TGTGCCAGCAGTGAAGCAGTCCCGGGACTGAACACTGAAGCTTTCTTT
-,many,TRBJ2-1,TRBV7-3,CASSTQPGTRYNEQFF,TGTGCCAGCAGCACCCAGCCTGGGACCCGGTACAATGAGCAGTTCTTC
-,many,TRBJ2-1,TRBV11-1,CASSPGSPSSYNEQFF,TGTGCCAGCAGCCCCGGTTCTCCGAGCTCCTACAATGAGCAGTTCTTC
-,-,TRBJ1-1,TRBV2,CACSEGRMAEAFF,TGTGCCTGCAGTGAAGGGAGGATGGCTGAAGCTTTCTTT
TRBD1,many,TRBJ1-4,TRBV7-8,CASSLSAGQGGEKLFF,TGTGCCAGCAGCTTGTCAGCGGGACAGGGGGGTGAAAAACTGTTTTTT
-,many,TRBJ2-2,TRBV12-3/TRBV12-4,CASSLGVSSINTGELFF,TGTGCCAGCAGTCTGGGTGTCTCTAGCATTAACACCGGGGAGCTGTTTTTT
TRBD2,-,TRBJ2-2,TRBV6-1,CATSGGLAENTGELFF,TGTGCCACCAGTGGGGGACTAGCGGAAAACACCGGGGAGCTGTTTTTT
-,many,TRBJ2-1,TRBV7-2,CASSSPGLLLYEQFF,TGTGCCAGCAGCTCACCGGGACTCCTGTTGTATGAGCAGTTCTTC
-,many,TRBJ1-1,TRBV12-3/TRBV12-4,CASTKLFRDEAFF,TGTGCCAGCACCAAACTATTCCGCGACGAAGCTTTCTTT
-,few,TRBJ2-3,TRBV30,CAWSVRVGGYTQYF,TGTGCCTGGAGTGTACGTGTGGGGGGCTACACGCAGTATTTT
-,once,TRBJ1-3,TRBV6-5,CASSHWTERTTIYF,TGTGCCAGCAGTCACTGGACAGAGAGGACGACCATATATTTT
-,-,TRBJ1-1,TRBV3-1,CASSQERRDPGEAFF,TGTGCCAGCAGCCAAGAGAGGAGGGACCCCGGTGAAGCTTTCTTT
TRBD1,many,TRBJ1-4,TRBV10-3,CATQGGGEKLFF,TGTGCCACCCAGGGGGGCGGCGAAAAACTGTTTTTT
TRBD2,many,TRBJ2-3,TRBV7-3,CASSLGLPNTDTQYF,TGTGCCAGCAGCCTGGGACTACCCAACACAGATACGCAGTATTTT
-,many,TRBJ2-3,TRBV3-1,CASSQESWGSTDTQYF,TGTGCCAGCAGCCAAGAGTCCTGGGGTAGCACAGATACGCAGTATTTT
-,many,TRBJ1-1,TRBV19,CASSYGLSNTEAFF,TGTGCCAGTAGCTATGGGCTTTCGAACACTGAAGCTTTCTTT
TRBD1,-,TRBJ2-7,TRBV7-2,CASSSYRDRGPYEQYF,TGTGCCAGCAGCTCGTACCGGGACAGGGGGCCCTACGAGCAGTACTTC
TRBD2,many,TRBJ2-2,TRBV19,CASSSRTSGTNTGELFF,TGTGCCAGTAGTTCCCGGACTAGCGGGACGAACACCGGGGAGCTGTTTTTT
TRBD1,many,TRBJ2-5,TRBV5-1,CASSGTGATETQYF,TGCGCCAGCAGCGGGACAGGGGCCACGGAGACCCAGTACTTC
-,many,TRBJ2-1,TRBV12-5,CASGSGRALYNEQFF,TGTGCTAGTGGTTCGGGACGTGCGTTATACAATGAGCAGTTCTTC
-,many,TRBJ2-7,TRBV28,CASSLVAGYEQYF,TGTGCCAGCAGTTTGGTAGCAGGGTACGAGCAGTACTTC
-,many,TRBJ2-1,TRBV9,CASSSGPPTSYNEQFF,TGTGCCAGCAGCTCAGGGCCACCTACCTCCTACAATGAGCAGTTCTTC
-,few,TRBJ2-3,TRBV5-4,CANSLVGWRRLGRLTDTQYF,TGTGCCAACAGCTTGGTCGGGTGGAGAAGACTGGGACGCCTCACAGATACGCAGTATTTT
-,many,TRBJ1-1,TRBV6-2/TRBV6-3,CASQTWGRTNTEAFF,TGTGCCAGCCAAACTTGGGGGCGTACGAACACTGAAGCTTTCTTT
TRBD2,many,TRBJ2-1,TRBV20-1,CSARVAGPTYNEQFF,TGCAGTGCTAGAGTAGCGGGACCCACCTACAATGAGCAGTTCTTC